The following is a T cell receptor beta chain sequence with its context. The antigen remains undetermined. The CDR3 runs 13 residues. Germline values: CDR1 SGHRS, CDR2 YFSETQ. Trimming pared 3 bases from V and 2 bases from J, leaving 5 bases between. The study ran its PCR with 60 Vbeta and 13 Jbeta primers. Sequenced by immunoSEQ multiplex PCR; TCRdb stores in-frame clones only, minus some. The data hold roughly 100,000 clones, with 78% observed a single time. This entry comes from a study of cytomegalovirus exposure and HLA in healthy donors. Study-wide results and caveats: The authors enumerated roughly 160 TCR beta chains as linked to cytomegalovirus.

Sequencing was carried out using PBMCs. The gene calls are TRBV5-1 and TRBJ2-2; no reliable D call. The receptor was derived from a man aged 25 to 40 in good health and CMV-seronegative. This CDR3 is CASSSLNTGELFF. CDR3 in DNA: TGCGCCAGCAGCTCCCTCAACACCGGGGAGCTGTTTTTT.